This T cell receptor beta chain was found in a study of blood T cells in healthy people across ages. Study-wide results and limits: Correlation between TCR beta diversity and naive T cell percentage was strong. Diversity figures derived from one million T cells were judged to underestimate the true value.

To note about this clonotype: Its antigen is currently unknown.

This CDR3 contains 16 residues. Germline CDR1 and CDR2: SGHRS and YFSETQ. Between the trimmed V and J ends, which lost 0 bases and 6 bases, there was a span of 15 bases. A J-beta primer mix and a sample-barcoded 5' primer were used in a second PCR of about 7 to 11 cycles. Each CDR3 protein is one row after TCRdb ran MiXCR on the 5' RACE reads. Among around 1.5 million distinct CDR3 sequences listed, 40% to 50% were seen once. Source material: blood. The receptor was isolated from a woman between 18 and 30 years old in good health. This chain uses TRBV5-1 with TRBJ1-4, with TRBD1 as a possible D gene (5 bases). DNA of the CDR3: TGCGCCAGCAGCTTGGGGGACCCCAACCGGGATGAAAAACTGTTTTTT. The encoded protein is CASSLGDPNRDEKLFF.